This T cell receptor (beta chain) was retrieved from a study of cytomegalovirus exposure and HLA in healthy donors. Donors were ostensibly healthy at sampling, although undocumented immune exposures were probable. Looked up from germline, CDR1 is LNHDA and CDR2 is SQIVND (reference sequence). The CDR3 sequence is 13 residues long. V was trimmed by 6 bases and J by 4 bases, leaving 10 bases between them. The PCR had 60 Vbeta and 13 Jbeta primers. Clones were read by immunoSEQ multiplex PCR, and TCRdb kept only the in-frame ones, dropping some. The data hold around 110,000 clones, with approximately 80% observed a single time.

The sequenced material came from PBMCs. The V gene is TRBV19, the J gene TRBJ1-5; weak D call: TRBD1 (5 bases). This TCR was sampled from a woman in her twenties or thirties in good health and CMV-seronegative. The CDR3, as DNA: TGTGCCAGTAGGATACAGGAAAATCAGCCCCAGCATTTT. It translates to CASRIQENQPQHF.